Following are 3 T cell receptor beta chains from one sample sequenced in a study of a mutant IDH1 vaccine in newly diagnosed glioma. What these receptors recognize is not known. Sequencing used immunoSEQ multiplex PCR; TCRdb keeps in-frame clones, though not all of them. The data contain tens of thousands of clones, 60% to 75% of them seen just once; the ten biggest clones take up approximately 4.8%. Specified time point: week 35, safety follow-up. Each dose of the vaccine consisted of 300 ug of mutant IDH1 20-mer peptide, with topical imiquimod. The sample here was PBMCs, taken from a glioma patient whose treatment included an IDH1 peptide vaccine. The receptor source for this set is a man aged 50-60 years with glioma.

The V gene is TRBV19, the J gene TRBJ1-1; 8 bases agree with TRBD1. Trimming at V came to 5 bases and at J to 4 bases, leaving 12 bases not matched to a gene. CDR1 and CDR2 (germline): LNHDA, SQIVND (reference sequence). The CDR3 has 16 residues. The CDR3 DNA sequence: TGTGCCAGTAGTCAAAGCCAGGGGGCTCGGCGCACTGAAGCTTTCTTT. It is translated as CASSQSQGARRTEAFF. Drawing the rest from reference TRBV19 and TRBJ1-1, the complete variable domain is DGGITQSPKYLFRKEGQNVTLSCEQNLNHDAMYWYRQDPGQGLRLIYYSQIVNDFQKGDIAEGYSVSREKKESFPLTVTSAQKNPTAFYLCASSQSQGARRTEAFFGQGTRLTVV.

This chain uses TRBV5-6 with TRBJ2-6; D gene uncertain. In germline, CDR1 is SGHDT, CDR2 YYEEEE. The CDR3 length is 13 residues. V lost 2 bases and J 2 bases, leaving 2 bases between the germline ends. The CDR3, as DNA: TGTGCCAGCAGCTTAACTGGGGCCAACGTCCTGACTTTC. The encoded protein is CASSLTGANVLTF.

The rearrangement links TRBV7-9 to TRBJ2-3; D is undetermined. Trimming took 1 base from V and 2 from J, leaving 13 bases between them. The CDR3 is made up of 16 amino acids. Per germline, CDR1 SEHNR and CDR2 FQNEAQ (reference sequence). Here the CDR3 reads CASSLEVLGSTDTQYF. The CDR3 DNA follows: TGTGCCAGCAGCTTAGAAGTCCTGGGGTCCACAGATACGCAGTATTTT.